The rows below give T cell receptor beta chains drawn from one sample of a study of blood T cell repertoires in COVID-19. The assay was immunoSEQ multiplex PCR, and TCRdb's table has in-frame clones only and misses some. The repertoire consists of some 310,000 clones, with about 90% occurring once and the leading ten covering 0.95% to 1.3%. The specimen sequenced was peripheral blood. All receptors derive from a woman aged 40 to 50 with COVID-19, enrolled during active disease. The CDR3 runs from the conserved cysteine through the conserved F or W.

J	V	CDR3
TRBJ2-4	TRBV18	CASSPGRTKNIQYF
TRBJ2-5	TRBV5-5	CASSPGQLQETQYF
TRBJ2-5	TRBV7-9	CASSLKETQYF
TRBJ1-2	TRBV2	CASMRAGGYGYTF
TRBJ1-2	TRBV7-3	CASSLGSLRDRAYGYTF
TRBJ2-3	TRBV5-4	CASSRTGPDTQYF
TRBJ2-1	TRBV5-1	CASSSLAVGGEQFF
TRBJ2-7	TRBV7-8	CASSLEESSYEQYF
TRBJ2-4	TRBV27	CASSLSAPLRNIQYF
TRBJ1-1	TRBV12-3/TRBV12-4	CASSLSPGEAFF
TRBJ1-1	TRBV9	CASSVAGGMNTEAFF
TRBJ2-5	TRBV28	CASSFRPVETQYF
TRBJ2-5	TRBV5-4	CASSLGTSSQETQYF
TRBJ2-2	TRBV6-6	CASSYLGGSYTGELFF
TRBJ1-1	TRBV10-2	CASSDLAQGTEAFF
TRBJ1-1	TRBV6-2/TRBV6-3	CASSYWGQGNTEAFF
TRBJ2-3	TRBV5-1	CASSSGLAGSTESTDTQYF
TRBJ1-5	TRBV7-2	CASSLRGNQPQHF